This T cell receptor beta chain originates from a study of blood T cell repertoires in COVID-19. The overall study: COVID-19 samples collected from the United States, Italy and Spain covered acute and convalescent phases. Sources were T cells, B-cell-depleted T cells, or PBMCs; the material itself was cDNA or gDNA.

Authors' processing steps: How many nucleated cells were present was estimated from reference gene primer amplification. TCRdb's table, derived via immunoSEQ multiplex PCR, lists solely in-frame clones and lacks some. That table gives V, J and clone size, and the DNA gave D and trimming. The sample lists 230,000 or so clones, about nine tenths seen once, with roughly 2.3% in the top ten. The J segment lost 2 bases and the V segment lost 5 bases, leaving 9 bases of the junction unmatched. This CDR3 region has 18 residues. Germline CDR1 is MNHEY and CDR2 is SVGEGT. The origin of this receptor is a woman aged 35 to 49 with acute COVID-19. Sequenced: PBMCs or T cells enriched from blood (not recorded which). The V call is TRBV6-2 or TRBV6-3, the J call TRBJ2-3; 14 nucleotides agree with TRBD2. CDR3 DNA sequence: TGTGCCAGCAGTCCAGGGACTAGCGGGAGAGGAGCCACAGATACGCAGTATTTT. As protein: CASSPGTSGRGATDTQYF.